Only one count was recorded for the clone carrying this T cell receptor (beta chain). The antigen is undetermined. This entry is derived from a study of CD8+ T cells in alopecia areata. Reverse transcribed after extraction, RNA yielded cDNA as the sequencing template. Only in-frame clones appear in the TCRdb table, and some are missing; sequencing was by immunoSEQ multiplex PCR. Here the sample spans 65,000 to 100,000 clones, 51% being singletons. The germline V and J ends were trimmed by 3 bases and 6 bases, with 18 bases remaining between them. The CDR3 totals 15 residues. Per the germline V gene, CDR1 is MNHEY and CDR2 is SMNVEV (reference sequence). Study-level results: Higher clonality and more expanded CD8+ clones appeared in lesional than normal scalp.

The sequence was collected from a human donor with alopecia areata. The V call is TRBV27, the J call TRBJ2-7, with D perhaps matching TRBD2 (7 bases). Sequenced: NKG2D-high CD8+ T cells sorted from blood. The CDR3 DNA reads as TGTGCCAGCAGTTTTGGGGTGGGGGGGGCTGGCGAGCAGTACTTC. Protein product: CASSFGVGGAGEQYF.